The sequence of this T cell receptor beta chain was determined in a study of T cell repertoires in cytomegalovirus infection. Study as a whole: A matching HLA type, together with CMV infection, was signaled by public TCR beta signatures.

TCRdb ran MiXCR on the reads and lists one entry per CDR3 protein. The sample has 450,000 to 600,000 distinct CDR3 sequences; 25% to 35% are singletons. This CDR3 has 14 residues. After removal of 3 bases from V and 7 bases from J, the junction contained 8 bases not matched to a gene. Details on this clonotype: The antigen remains unidentified.

The sequences come from cultured PBMCs, collected from culture after CMV antigen stimulation. The rearrangement links TRBV12-3 or TRBV12-4 to TRBJ1-2; 7 bases map to TRBD1. This clonotype originated in a human donor in good health (CMV status not recorded). Some clones in this sample may be carry-over from other donors' samples. In nucleotides, the CDR3 is TGTGCCAGCAGTTTCCCTACAGGGGCCGGTGGCTACACCTTC. Amino acids: CASSFPTGAGGYTF.